These T cell receptor beta chains were read from a single sample in a study of blood T cell repertoires in COVID-19. Assay: immunoSEQ multiplex PCR; the TCRdb copy retains only in-frame clones and omits some. The data hold some 150,000 clones, with 70% to 90% observed a single time. Source material: PBMCs or T cells enriched from blood (not recorded which). The receptors come from a woman aged 50 to 60 who had recovered from COVID-19. Both conserved end residues are part of each CDR3.

j_gene,v_gene,CDR3aa
TRBJ1-2,TRBV5-1,CASSLADLRDGYTF
TRBJ1-2,TRBV6-5,CASSYQQEYGYTF
TRBJ1-1,TRBV29-1,CSVEESGAGEAFF
TRBJ1-5,TRBV2,CASSPNPGQRSNQPQHF
TRBJ1-1,TRBV28,CASSLFGRGQRNTEAFF
TRBJ1-3,TRBV6-5,CASSPVPGNTIYF
TRBJ1-4,TRBV5-1,CASSLNGEGGGLFF
TRBJ2-4,TRBV18,CASSPYSSSNIQYF
TRBJ1-5,TRBV28,CASNPDSWGYSNQPQHF
TRBJ2-1,TRBV5-1,CASSLRAASYNEQFF
TRBJ1-1,TRBV12-3/TRBV12-4,CASSLVRDTEAFF
TRBJ1-1,TRBV6-2/TRBV6-3,CASSLSRGTEAFF
TRBJ2-2,TRBV5-6,CASSPGTGFGGELFF
TRBJ1-2,TRBV18,CASSPGQDTYYGYTF
TRBJ2-5,TRBV18,CASSPGEAETQYF
TRBJ2-2,TRBV7-6,CASSEGLAGAPGELFF
TRBJ1-6,TRBV7-8,CASSLAAGGAGVGSPLHF
TRBJ1-2,TRBV7-3,CASSLKSGYGYTF
TRBJ2-2,TRBV5-1,CASSPWAIGGATGELFF
TRBJ1-3,TRBV7-2,CAEVGQGGFGNTIYF
TRBJ1-1,TRBV13,CASSLGGGTEAFF
TRBJ1-2,TRBV14,CASSPSGGYGYTF
TRBJ1-2,TRBV5-5,CASSSLGTGANYGYTF
TRBJ2-5,TRBV5-6,CASSPQRGRETQYF
TRBJ1-1,TRBV7-9,CASSPGGHTEAFF
TRBJ1-2,TRBV28,CASSSFGNYGYTF
TRBJ1-6,TRBV4-2,CASSRPKGGQGPNNSPLHF
TRBJ1-5,TRBV18,CASSPSEGGGDQPQHF
TRBJ1-2,TRBV4-3,CASSQDQDTLTLYGYTF
TRBJ1-1,TRBV4-2,CASSQDRLIMNTEAFF
TRBJ2-2,TRBV5-1,CASYTGGGRSTGELFF
TRBJ2-1,TRBV21-1,CASSTTKGLAEPYNEQFF
TRBJ2-5,TRBV18,CASSRELETQYF
TRBJ2-5,TRBV5-1,CASSLGTGLETQYF
TRBJ1-2,TRBV4-1,CASSHTDYGYTF
TRBJ1-3,TRBV7-9,CASSLMRSSGNTIYF
TRBJ1-4,TRBV5-4,CASSLAGRRNEKLFF
TRBJ1-5,TRBV2,CASTGQYPNQPQHF
TRBJ1-2,TRBV19,CASSMTAGFSYGYTF
TRBJ2-1,TRBV12-5,CASEKQFYNEQFF
TRBJ1-4,TRBV2,CASSDFGHTASNEKLFF
TRBJ2-2,TRBV19,CASSNGGTSWSKSTGELFF
TRBJ2-3,TRBV6-1,CASSDGRDLDTQYF
TRBJ1-5,TRBV6-1,CASSEEGWANQPQHF
TRBJ2-2,TRBV5-4,CASSTQGVTGELFF
TRBJ2-3,TRBV7-6,CASSPPGGAGDTQYF
TRBJ1-2,TRBV19,CASTGGLGYTF
TRBJ2-3,TRBV29-1,CSARQGSTQYF